This passage covers 18 T cell receptor beta chains from one sample sequenced in a study of CD8 T cells in ankylosing spondylitis. Study-wide findings and caveats: Blood from ankylosing spondylitis patients appeared to carry a characteristic roughly 8-variant TCR beta motif.

Their target antigens are unknown. TCRdb called the 5' RACE reads again in MiXCR, with one record for every CDR3 protein. The sample carries roughly 670,000 distinct CDR3 sequences, around 20% recorded once. Sequenced material: blood, either unsorted or a sorted T cell fraction (not recorded which). All receptors derive from a male donor with ankylosing spondylitis.

The chain joins TRBV3-1 to TRBJ1-1; a weak D match, TRBD1 (6 bases). V was clipped by 1 base and J by 2 bases, with 11 bases between them. The length of the CDR3 is 15 residues. Per the germline V gene, CDR1 is LGHDT and CDR2 is YNNKEL (reference sequence). As DNA, the CDR3 is TGTGCCAGCAGCCAAGGGGGGCAGATCAACACTGAAGCTTTCTTT. Amino acid sequence: CASSQGGQINTEAFF.

The rearrangement links TRBV20-1 to TRBJ2-7, with 9 nucleotides matching TRBD2. The CDR3 totals 15 residues. After removal of 3 bases from V and 1 base from J, the junction contained 7 bases not matched to a gene. Germline V lookup: CDR1 DFQATT, CDR2 SNEGSKA (reference sequence). The CDR3 loop is CSASNAAGGSYEQYF. The CDR3 coding sequence is TGCAGTGCTAGTAATGCAGCGGGAGGTTCCTACGAGCAGTACTTC.

This clonotype was observed a few times. The J gene is TRBJ1-2, the V gene TRBV11-2; the D gene is possibly TRBD1 (6 bases). The CDR3 totals 18 residues. CDR1 is SGHAT and CDR2 is FQNNGV in the germline V gene. V lost 5 bases and J 1 base, leaving 23 bases between the germline ends. CDR3 sequence: CASSPRYAQGIHNYGYTF. The CDR3 region has the DNA TGTGCCAGCAGCCCTAGATATGCCCAGGGGATTCATAACTATGGCTACACCTTC.

The chain employs TRBV4-3 and TRBJ1-4; tentative D call: TRBD1 (6 bases). Germline CDR1 is LGHNA and CDR2 is YSLEER. V lost 4 bases and J 8 bases, leaving 23 bases between the germline ends. The CDR3 covers 17 residues. The CDR3 here is CASSRSFAWGRQEKLFF. The CDR3 nucleotides read TGCGCCAGCAGCCGATCCTTTGCTTGGGGGCGCCAAGAAAAACTGTTTTTT.

J is TRBJ2-7 and V is TRBV29-1, with 11 bases aligning to TRBD1. Germline V gene data show CDR1 as SQVTM and CDR2 as ANQGSEA. This CDR3 region has 13 residues. Losses at the gene ends were 6 bases for V and 3 bases for J; bases not matched to a gene: 4. The CDR3 sequence is CSVGQGGYYEQYF. For the CDR3, the DNA is TGCAGCGTGGGACAGGGGGGATACTACGAGCAGTACTTC.

This clonotype was seen a few times. The chain couples TRBV12-3 or TRBV12-4 to TRBJ2-1; TRBD2 aligns across 10 bases. J lost 4 bases, V lost 5 bases, and 5 bases had no gene match. The CDR3 runs to 15 residues. In DNA, the CDR3 is TGTGCCAGCAGTCATACTAGCGGGATATACAATGAGCAGTTCTTC. Residues: CASSHTSGIYNEQFF.

This clonotype was observed a handful of times. This chain links TRBV7-9 with TRBJ2-7, with 7 bases that match TRBD2. CDR3 length: 17 residues. The V segment lost 6 bases and the J segment 2 bases; nucleotides outside the gene matches: 16. The germline V gene encodes CDR1 SEHNR and CDR2 FQNEAQ (reference sequence). CDR3 sequence (DNA): TGTGCCAGCAGTGCCATGGGGGGGAGAGGACCCCCCTACGAGCAGTACTTC. This gives the protein CASSAMGGRGPPYEQYF.

The chain employs TRBV27 and TRBJ2-7, with D maybe TRBD2 (6 bases). The CDR3 has 14 residues. V was clipped by 0 bases and J by 2 bases, with 8 bases between them. Germline CDR1 reads MNHEY; CDR2 reads SMNVEV (reference sequence). CDR3: CASSLSSGAYEQYF. DNA of the CDR3: TGTGCCAGCAGTTTATCTAGCGGAGCCTACGAGCAGTACTTC.

This chain joins TRBV6-2 or TRBV6-3 and TRBJ1-5; 8 bases fit TRBD1. Losses at the gene ends were 7 bases for V and 4 bases for J; bases not matched to a gene: 9. The CDR3 runs to 15 residues. CDR1 MNHEY and CDR2 SVGEGT come from the germline V gene. CDR3 sequence: CASNSRTGKNQPQHF. The CDR3 nucleotides are TGTGCCAGCAACTCGAGGACAGGGAAAAATCAGCCCCAGCATTTT.

The table lists this clonotype with a few counts. The genes are TRBV29-1 and TRBJ1-2, with D maybe TRBD1 (6 bases). CDR1 is SQVTM, CDR2 ANQGSEA, per germline. The CDR3 spans 13 residues. V dropped 7 bases and J dropped 4 bases, with 16 bases sitting between them. In DNA, the CDR3 is TGCAGCGCCCAAACAGGGCCGGGCTATGGCTACACCTTC. Translation gives CSAQTGPGYGYTF.

V and J are TRBV29-1 and TRBJ2-2; weak D call: TRBD1 (5 bases). The CDR3 is 14 residues long. Trimming removed 5 bases at V and 4 bases at J, with 14 bases between. Per germline, CDR1 SQVTM and CDR2 ANQGSEA. The CDR3 nucleotides are TGCAGCGTTCGCGACAGATATGGCACCGGGGAGCTGTTTTTT. Its translation: CSVRDRYGTGELFF.

This clonotype has a handful of counts. The chain carries TRBV6-5 and TRBJ2-2; D may correspond to TRBD1 or TRBD2 (5 bases each). CDR3 size: 16 residues. V lost 3 bases and J 0 bases, leaving 11 bases between the germline ends. Germline V gene data show CDR1 as MNHEY and CDR2 as SVGAGI. The CDR3 DNA is TGTGCCAGCAGTTATAAAGGGGACGCGAACACCGGGGAGCTGTTTTTT. Protein: CASSYKGDANTGELFF.

In this sample, this clonotype turned up a few times. The chain combines TRBV5-1 with TRBJ1-6; D gene ambiguous. CDR3 length: 15 residues. In germline, CDR1 is SGHRS, CDR2 YFSETQ. The V end lost 0 bases, the J end lost 4 bases, and 8 bases lay between the germline ends. The CDR3 DNA reads TGCGCCAGCAGCTTGGGCAGGAATTATAATTCACCCCTCCACTTT. Translated, it gives CASSLGRNYNSPLHF. Full variable domain (missing parts from reference TRBV5-1 and TRBJ1-6): KAGVTQTPRYLIKTRGQQVTLSCSPISGHRSVSWYQQTPGQGLQFLFEYFSETQRNKGNFPGRFSGRQFSNSRSEMNVSTLELGDSALYLCASSLGRNYNSPLHFGNGTRLTVT.

The chain carries TRBV7-2 and TRBJ1-2, with D possibly matching TRBD1 (5 bases). Trimming removed 4 bases at V and 13 bases at J, with 13 bases between. The CDR3 runs to 11 residues. CDR1 is SGHTA and CDR2 is FQGNSA in the germline V gene. In DNA, the CDR3 is TGTGCCAGCAGCTCAAGAGGTGGGGGCACCTTC. As protein: CASSSRGGGTF.

The J gene is TRBJ2-1, the V gene TRBV28; 8 nucleotides match TRBD1. The CDR3 sequence is 15 residues long. Losses at the gene ends were 5 bases for V and 5 bases for J; bases not matched to a gene: 8. Germline CDR1 is MDHEN and CDR2 is SYDVKM. The CDR3 DNA reads as TGTGCCAGCAGTCCCCGGGACAGGTGGGACAATGAGCAGTTCTTC. Its protein is CASSPRDRWDNEQFF.

This clonotype was counted between two and nine times. The chain uses TRBV29-1 and TRBJ2-1; D is unresolved. The CDR3 has 13 amino acids. The germline gives CDR1 SQVTM, CDR2 ANQGSEA. V gave up 1 base and J gave up 4 bases, with 8 bases separating them. CDR3 bases: TGCAGCGTTGAAGTCACAGATTACAATGAGCAGTTCTTC. This encodes CSVEVTDYNEQFF.

This clonotype was seen a few times. The V gene is TRBV27, the J gene TRBJ2-1, with 9 bases aligning to TRBD2. The V gene's germline CDR1 is MNHEY and CDR2 SMNVEV (reference sequence). The CDR3 covers 14 residues. Trimming cost V 7 bases and J 3 bases; bases outside gene matches: 4. The CDR3 is CASKERGVYNEQFF. The CDR3 DNA follows: TGTGCCAGCAAGGAGCGGGGGGTCTACAATGAGCAGTTCTTC.

This clonotype has a handful of counts. V and J are TRBV29-1 and TRBJ2-1, with 15 bases aligning to TRBD2. The germline CDR1 and CDR2 sequences are SQVTM and ANQGSEA. CDR3 length: 16 residues. The trim removed 6 bases at V and 3 bases at J, leaving 6 bases unmatched. CDR3 region: CSVSGTSGGHYNEQFF. As DNA, the CDR3 is TGCAGCGTCTCCGGGACTAGCGGGGGGCACTACAATGAGCAGTTCTTC.